Following are 30 T cell receptor beta chains from one sample sequenced in a study of OX40 agonist ivuxolimab in advanced cancers. The method was immunoSEQ multiplex PCR; TCRdb's version includes in-frame clones alone and lacks a portion of them. The sample includes roughly 66,000 clones, approximately 78% of them seen just once. The material sequenced was CD4+ or CD8+ T cells sorted from blood, taken in a trial of the OX40 agonist ivuxolimab. These receptor sequences come from an adult with an advanced solid tumor such as melanoma, head and neck, liver or kidney cancer.

This clone was counted a few times. The chain uses TRBV4-1 and TRBJ2-2; 12 bases are a match to TRBD2. Trimming at V came to 4 bases and at J to 7 bases, leaving 7 bases not matched to a gene. CDR1 is MGHRA, CDR2 YSYEKL, per germline. The CDR3 is 16 amino acids. The CDR3, as DNA: TGCGCCAGCAGCCCTGGACTAGCGGGGAGGTTCGGGGAGCTGTTTTTT. It is translated as CASSPGLAGRFGELFF.

This chain links TRBV5-3 with TRBJ1-6, with 9 bases fitting TRBD1. TRBV5-3 carries the ORF label, with uncertain function. The CDR3 is 15 amino acids. The trim removed 4 bases at V and 7 bases at J, leaving 6 bases unmatched. The CDR3 DNA follows: TGTGCCAGAAGCGGCACAGGGGGCGAGAATTCACCCCTCCACTTT. Amino acid sequence: CARSGTGGENSPLHF.

The rearrangement uses TRBV4-2 and TRBJ1-2, with D uncertain. Germline lookup yields CDR1 LGHNA and CDR2 YNFKEQ. V lost 1 base and J 6 bases, leaving 9 bases between the germline ends. The CDR3 runs to 13 residues. CDR3: CASSQAGMDGYTF. As DNA, the CDR3 is TGTGCCAGCAGCCAAGCGGGCATGGATGGCTACACCTTC.

The J gene is TRBJ1-2, the V gene TRBV6-1, with D tentatively TRBD1 (5 bases). The CDR3 runs 15 residues. Germline V gene sequence: CDR1 MNHNS, CDR2 SASEGT. V lost 2 bases to trimming and J lost 2 bases, with 12 bases between them. CDR3 in DNA: TGTGCCAGCAGTGAAAGGGGCAGGGTCAACTATGGCTACACCTTC. Its translation is CASSERGRVNYGYTF.

This clone was detected a few times. The J gene is TRBJ1-1, the V gene TRBV28, with D hard to call. V was trimmed by 10 bases and J by 1 base, leaving 16 bases between them. This CDR3 spans 14 amino acids. Per the germline V gene, CDR1 is MDHEN and CDR2 is SYDVKM. This CDR3 reads CAIRPVWANTEAFF. The CDR3 coding sequence is TGTGCCATCCGACCGGTCTGGGCGAACACTGAAGCTTTCTTT.

V gene TRBV5-4 combines with J gene TRBJ2-1; perhaps TRBD1 as D (6 bases). Germline CDR1 SGHNT, CDR2 YYREEE (reference sequence). V was cut by 5 bases and J by 6 bases, with 18 bases left in between. The CDR3 has 15 residues. The CDR3 coding sequence is TGTGCCAGCAGACCGTATGACAGGTACGGCAATGAGCAGTTCTTC. Amino acids: CASRPYDRYGNEQFF. The variable domain in full, completed from reference TRBV5-4 and TRBJ2-1, reads ETGVTQSPTHLIKTRGQQVTLRCSSQSGHNTVSWYQQALGQGPQFIFQYYREEENGRGNFPPRFSGLQFPNYSSELNVNALELDDSALYLCASRPYDRYGNEQFFGPGTRLTVL.

V usage is TRBV5-1 and J usage is TRBJ2-3; TRBD2 matches at 10 bases. The CDR3 runs 15 residues. The trim removed 3 bases at V and 2 bases at J, leaving 3 bases unmatched. Looked up from germline, CDR1 is SGHRS and CDR2 is YFSETQ. The CDR3 loop reads CASSYGLADTDTQYF. The CDR3 nucleotides read TGCGCCAGCAGCTACGGACTAGCGGACACAGATACGCAGTATTTT.

The chain is built from TRBV28 and TRBJ1-2; D is perhaps TRBD1 (6 bases). The V end lost 10 bases, the J end lost 2 bases, and 14 bases lay between the germline ends. The CDR3 runs 13 residues. The V gene's germline CDR1 is MDHEN and CDR2 SYDVKM. For the CDR3, the DNA is TGTGCCATATACGGGACACTAAACTATGGCTACACCTTC. It encodes CAIYGTLNYGYTF.

The chain is built from TRBV10-3 and TRBJ2-5; either TRBD1 or TRBD2 may fit D (6 bases each). Between the trimmed V and J ends, which lost 6 bases and 5 bases, there was a span of 19 bases. The CDR3 extends over 15 amino acids. CDR1 and CDR2 (germline): ENHRY, SYGVKD. This chain's CDR3 is CAIRGTGQGRETQYF. Written as DNA, the CDR3 is TGTGCCATCAGGGGTACGGGACAAGGGAGGGAGACCCAGTACTTC.

The CDR3 bases are TGTGCCAGCAGAAGGGACAGGGGGCCTTACGAGCAGTACTTC. Protein: CASRRDRGPYEQYF. This chain links TRBV2 with TRBJ2-7, with TRBD1 identical over 12 bases. With V trimmed by 6 bases and J by 4 bases, 4 bases remained unmatched. Germline values: CDR1 SNHLY, CDR2 FYNNEI. This CDR3 region has 14 residues.

This clone was detected only a few times. The rearrangement joins TRBV5-4 to TRBJ1-5; 7 bases map to TRBD1. This CDR3 has 16 amino acids. V trimming: 0 bases; J trimming: 4 bases; junction bases outside the gene matches: 7. CDR1 SGHNT and CDR2 YYREEE come from the germline V gene (reference sequence). As DNA, the CDR3 is TGTGCCAGCAGCTTGGCCCCAGGGGGAGTAAATCAGCCCCAGCATTTT. Its translation: CASSLAPGGVNQPQHF.

This clone was detected once. The V and J genes are TRBV11-3 and TRBJ2-7; D unresolved. The ends were cut back, 1 base at V and 5 bases at J, with 9 bases in the middle. CDR3 length equals 13 residues. Germline V lookup: CDR1 SGHNT, CDR2 YENEEA. CDR3 coding DNA: TGTGCCAGCAGCTTAGGGGGAAGAAACGAGCAGTACTTC. Residues: CASSLGGRNEQYF.

This chain links TRBV25-1 with TRBJ2-6; D unclear. Germline V gene lookup returns CDR1 MGHDK and CDR2 SYGVNS. The CDR3 runs 13 residues. V shed 10 bases and J shed 2 bases, with 9 bases lying between them. In DNA form, the CDR3 reads TGTGCCACCGCAAGGGCTGGGGCCAACGTCCTGACTTTC. Amino acids: CATARAGANVLTF.

The chain employs TRBV20-1 and TRBJ2-7, with D perhaps TRBD2 (5 bases). The CDR3 loop spans 11 amino acids. With 3 bases removed from V and 6 bases from J, the gap between germline ends came to 9 bases. Germline values: CDR1 DFQATT, CDR2 SNEGSKA (reference sequence). This chain's CDR3 is CSASSGVEQYV. The CDR3 region has the DNA TGCAGTGCTAGTTCCGGGGTCGAGCAGTACGTC.

This clone is medium-sized (0.01 to 0.1%) by share. The gene calls are TRBV7-3 and TRBJ1-1; D uncertain. CDR1 is SGHTA and CDR2 is FQGTGA in the germline V gene. This CDR3 comprises 14 residues. Trimming removed 5 bases from V and 1 base from J, with 11 bases in between. The CDR3 reads CASSPGYGNTEAFF. The CDR3 bases are TGTGCCAGCAGCCCGGGTTATGGGAACACTGAAGCTTTCTTT.

Remarks on this clone: Other DNA sequences of this sample code for an identical CDR3. The chain recombines TRBV25-1 with TRBJ2-3, with D hard to call. The CDR3 spans 11 residues. Germline V gives CDR1 MGHDK, CDR2 SYGVNS. The V and J ends lost 8 bases and 4 bases respectively, with 7 bases between them. CDR3 sequence (DNA): TGTGCCAGCCGAATAGCAGATACGCAGTATTTT. Amino acids: CASRIADTQYF.

The chain recombines TRBV5-4 with TRBJ1-6; no clear D gene. This CDR3 spans 15 amino acids. V was shortened by 1 base and J by 0 bases, with 5 bases between the two germline ends. The germline V gene has CDR1 SGHNT and CDR2 YYREEE (reference sequence). Here the CDR3 reads CASSLRGSYNSPLHF. The CDR3 nucleotides are TGTGCCAGCAGCTTGCGTGGCTCCTATAATTCACCCCTCCACTTT.

The chain is built from TRBV9 and TRBJ2-7, with D possibly being TRBD1 (6 bases). The CDR3 has 14 residues. Germline V lookup: CDR1 SGDLS, CDR2 YYNGEE. V dropped 4 bases and J dropped 2 bases, with 13 bases sitting between them. CDR3 loop: CASSKTGTTYEQYF. The CDR3 region has the DNA TGTGCCAGCAGCAAAACAGGGACAACCTACGAGCAGTACTTC.

CDR3 sequence reads: CASSSLGGQAGNTIYF. CDR3 coding DNA: TGCGCCAGCAGCTCCCTAGGGGGACAGGCTGGAAACACCATATATTTT. This chain joins TRBV5-1 and TRBJ1-3, with TRBD1 matching over 8 bases. Germline V CDR1 and CDR2: SGHRS, YFSETQ. The length of the CDR3 is 16 residues. V trimming: 3 bases; J trimming: 2 bases; junction bases outside the gene matches: 7.

The V call is TRBV11-1, the J call TRBJ2-1; D gene unclear. Trimming removed 5 bases at V and 0 bases at J, with 14 bases between. The CDR3 runs 16 residues. Germline assignment: CDR1 SGHAT and CDR2 FQDESV (reference sequence). CDR3 amino acids: CASSLRISSSYNEQFF. CDR3 in DNA: TGTGCCAGCAGCCTCAGGATATCGAGCTCCTACAATGAGCAGTTCTTC.

CDR3 sequence reads: CASRRPATGELFF. The CDR3 DNA follows: TGTGCCAGCAGGCGGCCTGCCACCGGGGAGCTGTTTTTT. The V gene is TRBV5-4, the J gene TRBJ2-2, with no clear D. The CDR3 runs 13 residues. Trimming stripped 5 bases from V and 4 bases from J, with 9 bases between. CDR1 is SGHNT and CDR2 is YYREEE in the germline V gene (reference sequence).

This clone has just one count. The genes are TRBV15 and TRBJ1-1; 9 positions agree with TRBD1. Germline assignment: CDR1 LNHNV and CDR2 YYDKDF (reference sequence). The CDR3 is 16 residues long. The V segment lost 2 bases and the J segment 5 bases; nucleotides outside the gene matches: 9. CDR3 sequence (DNA): TGTGCCACCAGCAGAAGGGCGACAGGGGGATTTACTGAAGCTTTCTTT. It yields the protein CATSRRATGGFTEAFF.

This clone turned up a few times. J is TRBJ2-1 and V is TRBV29-1; TRBD2 aligns across 10 bases. Per germline, CDR1 SQVTM and CDR2 ANQGSEA. V was pared by 6 bases and J by 2 bases, with 10 bases of the junction left unmatched. CDR3 length: 16 residues. The CDR3 loop is CSVLLSGGRTYNEQFF. CDR3 nucleotides: TGCAGCGTGTTGCTTAGCGGGGGGCGAACCTACAATGAGCAGTTCTTC.

The rearrangement joins TRBV7-9 to TRBJ1-1; 8 bases match TRBD1. The CDR3 sequence is 15 residues long. Germline CDR1 is SEHNR and CDR2 is FQNEAQ (reference sequence). V dropped 1 base and J dropped 5; count of bases not matched to a gene: 6. The CDR3 DNA reads TGTGCCAGCAGCTTAGAAGGACAGGGAGTAACTGAAGCTTTCTTT. This gives the protein CASSLEGQGVTEAFF.

This clone is a singleton in its sample. The junction departs from the called germline gene at one end, perhaps through a read error. J is TRBJ1-5 and V is TRBV7-9, with 10 bases aligning to TRBD1. The CDR3 runs 15 residues. Per the germline V gene, CDR1 is SEHNR and CDR2 is FQNEAQ (reference sequence). The CDR3 loop reads CASSRTGQGDQLQHF. CDR3 coding DNA: TGTGCCAGCAGCCGAACAGGACAGGGGGATCAGCTCCAGCATTTT.

The genes are TRBV19 and TRBJ2-3, with a possible D match to TRBD2 (5 bases). Germline CDR1 is LNHDA and CDR2 is SQIVND (reference sequence). The CDR3 runs 14 residues. V was trimmed by 3 bases and J by 4 bases, leaving 11 bases between them. DNA of the CDR3: TGTGCCAGTAGTATTCCGGGGAAGGCAGATACGCAGTATTTT. Translated: CASSIPGKADTQYF.

The V call is TRBV30, the J call TRBJ1-2; 9 bases match TRBD1. CDR1 and CDR2 (germline): GTSNPN, SVGIG (reference sequence). The length of the CDR3 is 12 residues. The V gene end was trimmed by 1 base and the J gene end by 7 bases; junction bases not matched to a gene: 1. The CDR3 spells CAWSGTGAGYTF. DNA for the CDR3: TGTGCCTGGAGTGGGACAGGGGCTGGCTACACCTTC. The full variable domain, its missing parts supplied by reference TRBV30 and TRBJ1-2, is SQTIHQWPATLVQPVGSPLSLECTVEGTSNPNLYWYRQAAGRGLQLLFYSVGIGQISSEVPQNLSASRPQDRQFILSSKKLLLSDSGFYLCAWSGTGAGYTFGSGTRLTVV.

This clone was seen only a few times. The rearrangement uses TRBV18 and TRBJ1-6, with a tentative D call TRBD1 (5 bases). V gave up 3 bases and J gave up 7 bases, with 10 bases separating them. This CDR3 contains 14 residues. Germline V gene data show CDR1 as KGHSH and CDR2 as LQKENI. CDR3 bases: TGTGCCAGCTCACCGGAGACAGCAAATTCACCCCTCCACTTT. Translation: CASSPETANSPLHF.

The chain joins TRBV6-1 to TRBJ1-1; 7 bases are a match to TRBD1. Germline values: CDR1 MNHNS, CDR2 SASEGT. The CDR3 runs to 14 residues. V shed 0 bases, J shed 9 bases, and the junction held 7 bases outside the gene matches. CDR3 nucleotide sequence: TGTGCCAGCAGTGAAGCGCAGACAGGGTATCAAGCTTTCTTT. Protein product: CASSEAQTGYQAFF.

This clone was seen once. The chain is built from TRBV2 and TRBJ2-5, with 7 bases lining up with TRBD1. The germline V gene has CDR1 SNHLY and CDR2 FYNNEI. The CDR3 runs 14 residues. Trimming cost V 6 bases and J 5 bases; bases outside gene matches: 9. CDR3 DNA: TGTGCCAGCAGCCCGACAGGGTTAGGGGAGACCCAGTACTTC. Translation gives CASSPTGLGETQYF.